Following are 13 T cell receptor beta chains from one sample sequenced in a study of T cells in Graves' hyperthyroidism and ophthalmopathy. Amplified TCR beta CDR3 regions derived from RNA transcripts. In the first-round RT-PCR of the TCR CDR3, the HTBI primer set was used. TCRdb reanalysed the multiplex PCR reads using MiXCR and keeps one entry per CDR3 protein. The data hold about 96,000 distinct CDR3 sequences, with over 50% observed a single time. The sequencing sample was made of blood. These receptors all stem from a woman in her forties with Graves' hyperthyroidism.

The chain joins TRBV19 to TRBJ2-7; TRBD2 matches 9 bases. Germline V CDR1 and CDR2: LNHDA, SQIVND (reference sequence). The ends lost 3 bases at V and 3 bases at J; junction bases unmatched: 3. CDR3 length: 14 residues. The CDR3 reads CASSMWREGYEQYF. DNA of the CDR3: TGTGCCAGTAGTATGTGGCGGGAGGGCTACGAGCAGTACTTC.

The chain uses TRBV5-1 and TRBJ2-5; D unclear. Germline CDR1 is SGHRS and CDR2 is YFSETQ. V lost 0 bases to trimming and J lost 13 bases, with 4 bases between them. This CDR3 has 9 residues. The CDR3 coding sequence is TGCGCCAGCAGCTTGGGACGGTACTTC. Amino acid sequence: CASSLGRYF.

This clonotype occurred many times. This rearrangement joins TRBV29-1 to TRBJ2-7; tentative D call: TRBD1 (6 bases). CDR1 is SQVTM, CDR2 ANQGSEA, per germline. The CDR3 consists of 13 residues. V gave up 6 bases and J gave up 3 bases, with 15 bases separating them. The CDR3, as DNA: TGCAGCGTAGCGGACAGCTGGGGCTACGAGCAGTACTTC. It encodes CSVADSWGYEQYF.

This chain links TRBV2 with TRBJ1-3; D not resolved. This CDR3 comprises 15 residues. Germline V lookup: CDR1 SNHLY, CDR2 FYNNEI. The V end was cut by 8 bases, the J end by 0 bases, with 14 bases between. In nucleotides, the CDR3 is TGTGCCAGCCAAGTAACCACGCACTCTGGAAACACCATATATTTT. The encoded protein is CASQVTTHSGNTIYF. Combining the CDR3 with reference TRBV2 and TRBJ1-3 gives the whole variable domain EPEVTQTPSHQVTQMGQEVILRCVPISNHLYFYWYRQILGQKVEFLVSFYNNEISEKSEIFDDQFSVERPDGSNFTLKIRSTKLEDSAMYFCASQVTTHSGNTIYFGEGSWLTVV.

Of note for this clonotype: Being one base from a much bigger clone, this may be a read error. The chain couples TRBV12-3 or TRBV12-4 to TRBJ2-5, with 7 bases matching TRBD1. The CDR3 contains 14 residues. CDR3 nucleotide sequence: TGTGTCAGCAGTTGGGACAGCCACCAAGAGACCCAGTACTTC. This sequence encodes CVSSWDSHQETQYF.

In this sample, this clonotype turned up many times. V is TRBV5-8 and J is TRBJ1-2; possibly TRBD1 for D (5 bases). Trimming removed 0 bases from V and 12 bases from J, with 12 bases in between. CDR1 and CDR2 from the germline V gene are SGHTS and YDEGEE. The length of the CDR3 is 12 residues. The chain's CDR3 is CASSLAGAANTF. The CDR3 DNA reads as TGTGCCAGCAGCTTGGCCGGGGCGGCAAACACCTTC.

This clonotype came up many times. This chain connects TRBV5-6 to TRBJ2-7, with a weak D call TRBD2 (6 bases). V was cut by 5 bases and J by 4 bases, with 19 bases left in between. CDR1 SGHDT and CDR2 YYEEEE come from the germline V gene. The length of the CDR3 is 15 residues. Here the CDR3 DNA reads TGTGCCAGCAGTCGAAGGCTACGCGGGGTTTACGAGCAGTACTTC. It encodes CASSRRLRGVYEQYF.

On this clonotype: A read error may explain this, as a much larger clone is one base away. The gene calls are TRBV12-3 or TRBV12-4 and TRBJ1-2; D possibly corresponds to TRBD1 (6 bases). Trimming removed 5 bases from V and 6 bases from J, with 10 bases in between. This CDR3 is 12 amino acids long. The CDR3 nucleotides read TGTGCCAGCAGTGGAGGGGGGCATGGCTACACCTTC. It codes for CASSGGGHGYTF.

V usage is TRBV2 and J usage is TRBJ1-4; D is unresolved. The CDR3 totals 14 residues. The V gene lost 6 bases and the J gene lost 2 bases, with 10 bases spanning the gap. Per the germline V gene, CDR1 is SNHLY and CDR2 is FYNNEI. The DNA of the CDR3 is TGTGCCAGCAGAGGCCTGGGGACTAATGAAAAACTGTTTTTT. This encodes CASRGLGTNEKLFF.

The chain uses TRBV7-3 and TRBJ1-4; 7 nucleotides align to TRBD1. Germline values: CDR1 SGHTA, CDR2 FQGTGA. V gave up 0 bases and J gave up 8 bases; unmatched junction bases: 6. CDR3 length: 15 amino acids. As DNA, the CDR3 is TGTGCCAGCAGCTTAACCGGGACAGCTGAAGAAAAACTGTTTTTT. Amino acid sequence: CASSLTGTAEEKLFF.

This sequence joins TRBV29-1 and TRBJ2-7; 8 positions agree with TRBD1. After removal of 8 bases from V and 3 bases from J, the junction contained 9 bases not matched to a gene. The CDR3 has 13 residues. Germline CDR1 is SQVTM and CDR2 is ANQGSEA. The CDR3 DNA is TGCAGCAGTTCGGGACAGGACCGCTACGAGCAGTACTTC. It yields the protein CSSSGQDRYEQYF.

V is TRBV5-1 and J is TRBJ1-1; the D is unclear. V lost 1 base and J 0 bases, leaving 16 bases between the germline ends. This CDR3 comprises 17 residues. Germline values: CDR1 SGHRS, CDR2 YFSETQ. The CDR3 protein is CASSLKEGSLMNTEAFF. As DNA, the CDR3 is TGCGCCAGCAGCTTGAAAGAGGGCAGCCTTATGAACACTGAAGCTTTCTTT.

The CDR3 sequence is CASLAGGPGDTQYF. In DNA, the CDR3 is TGTGCCTCACTAGCGGGAGGGCCCGGAGATACGCAGTATTTT. The chain has TRBV2 and TRBJ2-3, with 13 bases matching TRBD2. This CDR3 comprises 14 residues. The germline V gene encodes CDR1 SNHLY and CDR2 FYNNEI. Losses at the gene ends were 11 bases for V and 5 bases for J; bases not matched to a gene: 7.